The subject of this entry is one T cell receptor (beta chain). There are 15 residues in the CDR3. In germline, CDR1 is MNHEY, CDR2 SMNVEV (reference sequence). V lost 5 bases and J lost 5; bases outside the gene matches: 10. Using immunoSEQ multiplex PCR, the repertoire was profiled, and TCRdb retains in-frame clones only, with some absent. Among about 160,000 clones, roughly 74% were seen once, and the ten largest hold 11% to 15%. The sample is drawn from a study of blood T cell repertoires in COVID-19. Background on the study: Samples came from the United States, Italy and Spain, spanning acute and convalescent COVID-19. T cells, B-cell-depleted T cells, or PBMCs provided the cDNA or gDNA that served as material.

The rearrangement uses TRBV27 and TRBJ1-1; TRBD1 aligns across 8 bases. This sequence originates from an elderly woman with acute or convalescent COVID-19. Sample: peripheral blood. DNA of the CDR3: TGTGCCAGCAGTCGTGGACAGGGTTGGGGTACTGAAGCTTTCTTT. Translated: CASSRGQGWGTEAFF.